This is a list of T cell receptor beta chains from one sample in a study of identical twins. TCRdb recomputed calls from the 5' RACE reads with MiXCR, one row per CDR3 protein. In the table there are approximately 220,000 distinct CDR3 sequences, approximately 7.8% of which are singletons. The data also belong to a second study, concerning yellow fever vaccine responses in identical twins.

Sequencing was performed on CD8+ T cells sorted from blood. The receptors come from a woman in her late teens or twenties in good health. Both conserved end residues are part of each CDR3. The order of the fields is D gene, V gene, clone size, J gene, CDR3 DNA, CDR3 protein. A D gene is named only where the DNA matches it firmly. Clone size is not always given. Where it is, it says once, few, many or a class for expanded clones.

NA	TRBV4-1	many	TRBJ2-7	TGCGCCAGCAGCCAAGAAGAATTGGCGAGAGGCGGGTACGAGCAGTACTTC	CASSQEELARGGYEQYF
NA	TRBV2	many	TRBJ2-1	TGTGCCAGCAGGGCGTTAGGCTACAATGAGCAGTTCTTC	CASRALGYNEQFF
TRBD2	TRBV5-1	NA	TRBJ2-1	TGCGCCAGCAGTCGGGGACTAGCGGGAAAGTCCTCCTACAATGAGCAGTTCTTC	CASSRGLAGKSSYNEQFF
TRBD1	TRBV9	NA	TRBJ2-5	TGTGCCAGCAGCGTCCGGGACAGGGGGCCGCAAGAGACCCAGTACTTC	CASSVRDRGPQETQYF
NA	TRBV29-1	NA	TRBJ2-7	TGCAGCGCTCTGTGGTCCTACGAGCAGTACTTC	CSALWSYEQYF
NA	TRBV7-8	NA	TRBJ1-1	TGTGCCAGCAGCAACAGGGTTAGTTCCACTGAAGCTTTCTTT	CASSNRVSSTEAFF
TRBD1	TRBV5-1	many	TRBJ2-7	TGCGCCAGCAGCTTCGGGACAGGGGAGTACGAGCAGTACTTC	CASSFGTGEYEQYF
NA	TRBV13	few	TRBJ2-7	TGTGCCAGCAGCTTAGAGGTCGGCCATCACGAGCAGTACTTC	CASSLEVGHHEQYF
NA	TRBV10-2	few	TRBJ2-3	TGCGCCAGCAGTCTGGGTCCGGACAAGACAGATACGCAGTATTTT	CASSLGPDKTDTQYF
TRBD2	TRBV10-3	few	TRBJ2-1	TGTGCCATCGGGTTAGCGGGAGGGCCAAGTTACAATGAGCAGTTCTTC	CAIGLAGGPSYNEQFF
NA	TRBV7-2	many	TRBJ1-1	TGTGCCAGCAGCTTAAAGGAGCTGAGAGGGACTGAAGCCTTCTTT	CASSLKELRGTEAFF
NA	TRBV10-3	NA	TRBJ2-7	TGTGCCATCAGTGACCCCCCCTCAGAGCAGTACTTC	CAISDPPSEQYF
TRBD2	TRBV2	NA	TRBJ2-3	TGTGCCAGCAGAGGGACTAGCGGAAAAAGCAGGACAGATACGCAGTATTTT	CASRGTSGKSRTDTQYF
NA	TRBV2	NA	TRBJ2-1	TGTGCCAGCAGTGAAGGGCTTGGGGGTGAGCAGTTCTTC	CASSEGLGGEQFF
NA	TRBV29-1	NA	TRBJ2-1	TGCAGCGTTGCCAGGGGCGACTCCTACAATGAGCAGTTCTTC	CSVARGDSYNEQFF